The 8 T cell receptor beta chains presented below share a single source sample, sequenced in a study of breast tumors, draining lymph nodes, adjacent tissues. Using its own MiXCR run on the multiplex PCR reads, TCRdb lists one record per CDR3 protein. The data hold 50,000 to 65,000 distinct CDR3 sequences, with around 45% observed a single time. Sequencing input: breast tumor tissue. The origin of the receptors is a female donor with breast cancer. Some clones in this sample may be carry-over from other donors' samples.

This clonotype was picked up one time. The chain carries TRBV7-3 and TRBJ2-3; D remains ambiguous. CDR1 is SGHTA, CDR2 FQGTGA, per germline. The CDR3 spans 12 residues. Trimming removed 4 bases at V and 2 bases at J, with 4 bases between. CDR3 region: CASSWNTDTQYF. In nucleotides, the CDR3 is TGTGCCAGCAGCTGGAACACAGATACGCAGTATTTT.

This clonotype occurred many times. One base away lies a much larger clone, so this may be a sequencing read error. The rearrangement links TRBV20-1 to TRBJ2-1; D call uncertain. The CDR3 totals 12 residues. The germline V gene has CDR1 DFQATT and CDR2 SNEGSKA (reference sequence). The CDR3, as DNA: TGCAGTGCTAGAAACTATGCCAATGAGCCGTTCTTC. This codes for CSARNYANEPFF.

The rearrangement joins TRBV4-2 to TRBJ1-1; D is possibly TRBD1 (5 bases). The CDR3 totals 14 residues. Germline CDR1 LGHNA, CDR2 YNFKEQ. V lost 6 bases and J 5 bases, leaving 16 bases between the germline ends. The CDR3: CASSLHGGKTEAFF. The CDR3 nucleotides are TGTGCCAGCAGTTTACATGGGGGAAAGACTGAAGCTTTCTTT.

In this sample, this clonotype turned up a few times. V is TRBV27 and J is TRBJ2-2; D uncertain. V lost 6 bases and J lost 1, with 9 bases in between. The CDR3 length is 14 residues. CDR1 and CDR2 (germline): MNHEY, SMNVEV (reference sequence). The CDR3 region is CASRVGWNTGELFF. CDR3 nucleotide sequence: TGTGCCAGCAGGGTAGGGTGGAACACCGGGGAGCTGTTTTTT.

This clonotype was seen repeatedly, ten times or more. The CDR3 DNA sequence: TGTGCCAGTGCAAGGGGGGCAATTCAGCCCCAGCATTTT. Amino acid sequence: CASARGAIQPQHF. The chain links TRBV19 to TRBJ1-5; weak D call: TRBD1 (6 bases). This CDR3 comprises 13 residues. The V end lost 8 bases, the J end lost 6 bases, and 14 bases lay between the germline ends. Germline CDR1 reads LNHDA; CDR2 reads SQIVND (reference sequence).

This clonotype appeared many times. The chain couples TRBV4-2 to TRBJ2-3; 8 nucleotides align to TRBD2. This CDR3 spans 15 amino acids. Germline trimming cut 2 bases from V and 2 bases from J; bases unmatched to any gene: 3. Germline V gene data show CDR1 as LGHNA and CDR2 as YNFKEQ. CDR3 sequence (DNA): TGTGCCAGCAGCCAACTTAGCGGGGACACAGATACGCAGTATTTT. Protein: CASSQLSGDTDTQYF.

V and J are TRBV19 and TRBJ2-3; D unclear. The CDR3 is made up of 14 amino acids. Trimming left V 5 bases short and J 4 bases short, with 13 bases between. CDR1 and CDR2 (germline): LNHDA, SQIVND (reference sequence). CDR3 bases: TGTGCCAGTAGTGTAAGCAGTGGGGCAGATACGCAGTATTTT. Translating it yields CASSVSSGADTQYF.

There are many counts of this clonotype. V gene TRBV20-1 combines with J gene TRBJ1-2; D ambiguous. The V end was cut by 4 bases, the J end by 3 bases, with 0 bases between. Germline V gene data show CDR1 as DFQATT and CDR2 as SNEGSKA (reference sequence). The CDR3 contains 9 residues. The CDR3 DNA follows: TGCAGTGCTAACTATGGCTACACCTTC. It yields the protein CSANYGYTF.